This T cell receptor (beta chain) was retrieved from a study of shared clonotypes between healthy human individuals. The CDR3 is 14 amino acids. The J segment lost 7 bases and the V segment lost 0 bases, leaving 4 bases of the junction unmatched. Germline assignment: CDR1 SGHRS and CDR2 YFSETQ. A CD45RA+ naive subset and a CD45RA-negative memory subset were split from CD4+ cells. Profiling relied on immunoSEQ multiplex PCR, and the TCRdb table lists in-frame clones only, not all of them. The table lists 640,000 or so clones, approximately 79% of them singletons, with less than 2% in the top ten. Concerning this clone itself: The sample has other DNA sequences that encode this CDR3 too.

The specimen was memory CD4+ T cells sorted from blood. Indicated subset: CD45RA-negative fraction. The receptor was isolated from a woman aged 30 to 39 in good health. The chain couples TRBV5-1 to TRBJ1-5, with 7 nucleotides matching TRBD1. CDR3 sequence: CASSLEGGGQPQHF. The CDR3 region has the DNA TGCGCCAGCAGCTTGGAAGGGGGCGGACAGCCCCAGCATTTT. Full variable domain (missing parts from reference TRBV5-1 and TRBJ1-5): KAGVTQTPRYLIKTRGQQVTLSCSPISGHRSVSWYQQTPGQGLQFLFEYFSETQRNKGNFPGRFSGRQFSNSRSEMNVSTLELGDSALYLCASSLEGGGQPQHFGDGTRLSIL.